The rows below give T cell receptor beta chains drawn from one sample of a study of blood T cell repertoires in COVID-19. Profiling relied on immunoSEQ multiplex PCR, and the TCRdb table lists in-frame clones only, not all of them. The top ten clones hold about 9.8% of a sample with about 300,000 clones, 70% to 90% of them seen once. Sample: peripheral blood. Source of these receptors: a man between 18 and 29 years old with active or convalescent COVID-19. CDR3s leave out the opening cysteine and the closing phenylalanine or tryptophan. Clone size is given for some rows only: seen once, a few or many times, or a class if the clone is expanded.

NA	TRBV7-6	ASSPFADRESEAF
NA	TRBV5-1	ASSLEGGARDSGNTIY
NA	TRBV10-2	ASSEQRARGPLH
NA	TRBV9	ASSGRTSGTDTQY
many	TRBV5-1	ASSLGQGANTGELF
NA	TRBV13	ASSLEVADRERLAGELF
NA	TRBV29-1	SVRTGENGYT
few	TRBV11-1	ASSFSGGDYNEQF
NA	TRBV5-4	ASSLESGYTEAF
NA	TRBV5-4	ASSSLQGGPYNSPLH
NA	TRBV21-1	ASTGAGTDTYEQY
NA	TRBV4-1	ASSPRRITGELF
few	TRBV7-9	ASSNPDRAGTEAF
once	TRBV6-2/TRBV6-3	ASTPQGSNYGYT
NA	TRBV10-2	ASMGLAGTDTQY
NA	TRBV19	ASSNRVSYEQY
NA	TRBV4-1	ASSQGAPPGGEGNSPLH
NA	TRBV5-1	ASSLWLGGNNEKLF
few	TRBV11-2	ASSLNTINTGELF
NA	TRBV15	ATSPIGRRAPPGF
NA	TRBV6-6	ASSHGDSSDEQY
NA	TRBV11-2	ASSLFPYGNEQF
NA	TRBV2	ASKLVAGGGYEQY
NA	TRBV2	ASHRGSGGPSTDTQY
NA	TRBV7-9	ASSLRRGLGNEKLF
NA	TRBV11-2	ASSEGLDAF
NA	TRBV6-5	ASSLLTGKSNEQF
NA	TRBV4-2	ASTRGGGLAGELF